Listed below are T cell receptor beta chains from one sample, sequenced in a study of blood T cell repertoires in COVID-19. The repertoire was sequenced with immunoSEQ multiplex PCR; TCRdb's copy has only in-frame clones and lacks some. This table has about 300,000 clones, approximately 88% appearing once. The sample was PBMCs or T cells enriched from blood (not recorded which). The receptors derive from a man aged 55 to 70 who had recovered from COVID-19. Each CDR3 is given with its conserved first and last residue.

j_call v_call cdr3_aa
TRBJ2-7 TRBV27 CASSFPPPGTSGYEQYF
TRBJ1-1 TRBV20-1 CSASYRGSWTEAFF
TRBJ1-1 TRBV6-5 CASSYLGQGANTEAFF
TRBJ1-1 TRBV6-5 CASSYQPPKDRAAFF
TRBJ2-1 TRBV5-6 CASSLAETSGPLF
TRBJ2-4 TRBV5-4 CASSFELAGGPGKNIQYF
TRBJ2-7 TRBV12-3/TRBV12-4 CASSPQGVHEQYF
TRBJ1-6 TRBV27 CASPPRGIYNSPLHF
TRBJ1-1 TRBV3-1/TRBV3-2 CASSLAGNTEAFF
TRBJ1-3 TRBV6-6 CASSPGVVGNTIYF
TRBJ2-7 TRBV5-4 CASSPGLATYEQYF
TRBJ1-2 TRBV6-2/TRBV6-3 CASSYDGGTGDYGYTF
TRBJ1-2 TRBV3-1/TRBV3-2 CASRDRGNYGYTF
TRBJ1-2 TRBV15 CATSRGLTGSEGGYTF
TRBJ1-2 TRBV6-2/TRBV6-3 CASSPAGWRGYTF
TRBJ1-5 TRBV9 CASSVDGQAYQPQHF
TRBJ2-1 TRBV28 CATLAGEHFKFNEQFF
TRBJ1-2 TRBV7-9 CASSLGGLYGYTF
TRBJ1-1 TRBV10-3 CAISSGTGGLNTEAFF
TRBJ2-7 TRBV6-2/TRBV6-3 CASSARPANRGNEQYF
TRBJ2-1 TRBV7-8 CASSLTLAGGINEQFF
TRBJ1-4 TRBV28 CASFWLRWRDNEKLFF